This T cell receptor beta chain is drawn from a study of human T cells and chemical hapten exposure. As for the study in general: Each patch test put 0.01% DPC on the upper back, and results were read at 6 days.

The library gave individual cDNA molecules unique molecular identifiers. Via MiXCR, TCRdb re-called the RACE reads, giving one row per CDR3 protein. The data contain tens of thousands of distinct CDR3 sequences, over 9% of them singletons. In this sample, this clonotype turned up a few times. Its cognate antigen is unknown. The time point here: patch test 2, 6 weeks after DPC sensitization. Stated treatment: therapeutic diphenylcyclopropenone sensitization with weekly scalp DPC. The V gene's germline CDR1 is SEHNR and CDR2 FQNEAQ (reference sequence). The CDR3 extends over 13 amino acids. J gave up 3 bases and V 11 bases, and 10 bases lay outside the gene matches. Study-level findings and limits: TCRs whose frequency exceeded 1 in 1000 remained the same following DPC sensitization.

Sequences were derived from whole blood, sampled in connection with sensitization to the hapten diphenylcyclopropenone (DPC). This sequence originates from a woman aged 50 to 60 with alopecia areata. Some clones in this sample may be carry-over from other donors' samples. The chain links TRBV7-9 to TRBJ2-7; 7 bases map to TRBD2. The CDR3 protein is CACRPGGSYEQYF. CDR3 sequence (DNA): TGTGCCTGTCGCCCGGGGGGTAGCTACGAGCAGTACTTC. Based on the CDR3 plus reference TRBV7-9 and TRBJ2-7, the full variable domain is DTGVSQNPRHKITKRGQNVTFRCDPISEHNRLYWYRQTLGQGPEFLTYFQNEAQLEKSRLLSDRFSAERPKGSFSTLEIQRTEQGDSAMYLCACRPGGSYEQYFGPGTRLTVT.